This entry concerns a single T cell receptor (beta chain). Its antigen specificity is not known. Base-call qualities are not available, and no considerably larger clone is one nucleotide away. For this chain, trimming is 6 bases at the V end and 6 bases at the J end, and the number of junction bases without a gene match is 6. Taken from cysteine to phenylalanine, the CDR3 has 15 residues. CDR3 DNA is the only sequence kept; it has 45 bases, read in frame from the first base. In the germline V gene, CDR1 corresponds to KGHSH and CDR2 to LQKENI. The immunoSEQ Assay, a bias-controlled multiplex PCR, was used to amplify TCRbeta CDR3 regions from genomic DNA. The authors' analysis ran thus. Nucleated cell counts per sample were estimated from amplification of reference gene primers within the assay. To quantify the absolute abundance of each unique TCRbeta CDR3 rearrangement, sequence reads were collapsed and filtered. For each sample, productive Simpson clonality was calculated as the square root of Simpson's diversity index across productive rearrangements. Held by TCRdb, this immuneACCESS table contains in-frame sequences only and omits some clones. Under half of the omission traces to an unresolved V gene where checked; the cause of the rest is unknown. Clone size and V and J calls were adopted from that table, with D and trimming inferred from the DNA. Within this sample are a few hundred thousand clones, with 85% of them counted one time only. The ten largest clones take up approximately 18% of the sample.

Participants in the prospective study were aged 18 to 89 years, lived in 24 United States geographic areas, and enrolled through a virtual design. In the prospective study, participants were assigned to cohorts based on the clinical history participants reported in a screening survey and a study questionnaire. Recovered participants in ImmuneRACE Cohort 3 were defined by two consecutive negative NP/OP PCR tests, clearance by a healthcare professional, or resolution of symptoms. In the prospective study, whole blood, serum and a nasopharyngeal or oropharyngeal swab were collected from each participant by mobile phlebotomists. Over a roughly 2-month period, participants in the prospective study had the option of providing additional blood draws and questionnaires. Blood samples from the prospective study were shipped frozen or at room temperature prior to DNA extraction. This entry belongs to a study of blood T cell repertoires in COVID-19 (dated by TCRdb to between 2020 and 2021). Regarding the study in general: Samples covering the acute and convalescent phases of COVID-19 were provided by collaborators in the United States, Italy and Spain. The material from the prospective study consisted of cDNA or gDNA derived from T cells, B-cell-depleted T cells, or PBMCs. Subjects who had been exposed to COVID-19, were actively infected with it, or had recovered from it provided the deeply sampled blood TCRbeta repertoires that made up the dataset. The repertoires were released in a freely available public database intended as a resource for research on the immune response to SARS-CoV-2. The samples were drawn from two sources: the first 160 participants of the ongoing ImmuneRACE study, and some 1,300 subjects contributed by 6 global collaborators. The sample metadata nearly always contained a de-identified subject ID, COVID-19 status, age in years and sex. Where HLA class I and class II types were available, the types were taken from metadata supplied by the sample provider, not from assay-based typing.

What the work shows at the level of the full study, not this receptor alone: The amount of clinical and demographic metadata varied by source and participant and was provided uncurated.

This sequence was found in a middle-aged man who had recovered from COVID-19. Material: PBMCs or T cells enriched from blood (not recorded which). Recombination connected TRBV18 to TRBJ1-4, with 11 central nucleotides matching TRBD1. The nucleotide sequence reads TGTGCCAGCTCGGCAGGACAGGGGGCCGATGAAAAACTGTTTTTT. Translated, it gives CASSAGQGADEKLFF. The variable domain in full, with residues beyond the CDR3 obtained from the reference TRBV18 and TRBJ1-4 genes, is NAGVMQNPRHLVRRRGQEARLRCSPMKGHSHVYWYRQLPEEGLKFMVYLQKENIIDESGMPKERFSAEFPKEGPSILRIQQVVRGDSAAYFCASSAGQGADEKLFFGSGTQLSVL.